This T cell receptor (beta chain) was identified during a study of control samples from healthy donors and cancer patients. V trimming: 5 bases; J trimming: 6 bases; junction bases outside the gene matches: 7. Germline values: CDR1 SEHNR, CDR2 FQNEAQ (reference sequence). This CDR3 region has 15 residues. Profiling relied on immunoSEQ multiplex PCR, and the TCRdb table lists in-frame clones only, not all of them. The repertoire includes 75,000 to 95,000 clones, 90% of them detected once, and 3.5% to 4.5% sits in the top ten. The sequence came from a woman aged 18-29 years in good health. Input material: blood. The genes are TRBV7-9 and TRBJ2-2, with 9 nucleotides matching TRBD2. The CDR3 is CASSPPGTSSGELFF. The CDR3 nucleotides are TGTGCCAGCAGCCCCCCAGGGACTAGCTCCGGGGAGCTGTTTTTT.